One and the same sample provided the 14 T cell receptor beta chains below, sequenced in a study of T cell responses to AZD1222 COVID-19 vaccine. Here immunoSEQ multiplex PCR was the method, and the copy in TCRdb shows in-frame clones only, minus some. This table has some 110,000 clones, 80% to 90% appearing once. The material was peripheral blood, obtained on day 0 of AZD1222 vaccination. The receptors stem from an adult in good health.

The V gene is TRBV7-9, the J gene TRBJ2-2; D unclear. There are 11 residues in the CDR3. The V gene's germline CDR1 is SEHNR and CDR2 FQNEAQ (reference sequence). V was shortened by 6 bases and J by 5 bases, with 4 bases between the two germline ends. The CDR3 reads CASRRTGELFF. The CDR3, as DNA: TGTGCCAGCAGGAGAACCGGGGAGCTGTTTTTT.

This clone was observed a single time. The CDR3 sequence is CASSIPQGTEAFF. The CDR3 DNA sequence: TGTGCCAGTAGTATACCCCAGGGTACTGAAGCTTTCTTT. V usage is TRBV19 and J usage is TRBJ1-1, with D possibly being TRBD1 (5 bases). Germline V lookup: CDR1 LNHDA, CDR2 SQIVND (reference sequence). This CDR3 region has 13 residues. V lost 2 bases and J 5 bases, leaving 9 bases between the germline ends.

This chain joins TRBV3-1 (or the pseudogene TRBV3-2) and TRBJ2-7; 10 bases map to TRBD1. Germline V gives CDR1 LGHDT, CDR2 YNNKEL (reference sequence). V was clipped by 4 bases and J by 0 bases; unmatched bases: 3. The CDR3 is 15 residues long. CDR3 sequence: CASSPTGGASYEQYF. The CDR3 DNA reads as TGTGCCAGCAGCCCGACAGGGGGCGCCTCCTACGAGCAGTACTTC.

This clone appeared a few times. The chain links TRBV19 to TRBJ1-2; a weak D match, TRBD1 (5 bases). The CDR3 is 13 residues long. Between the trimmed V and J ends, which lost 7 bases and 4 bases, there was a span of 13 bases. Looked up from germline, CDR1 is LNHDA and CDR2 is SQIVND (reference sequence). Written as DNA, the CDR3 is TGTGCCAGTACCTCGTCGGGGCCCTATGGCTACACCTTC. Translated: CASTSSGPYGYTF.

This clone was seen only once. This chain connects TRBV2 to TRBJ1-3; D gene unclear. The CDR3 covers 15 residues. Trimming pared 2 bases from V and 9 bases from J, leaving 17 bases between. CDR1 is SNHLY and CDR2 is FYNNEI in the germline V gene. The chain's CDR3 is CASSEYYRGIGTIYF. CDR3 nucleotide sequence: TGTGCCAGCAGTGAATATTACAGAGGGATAGGCACCATATATTTT. The variable domain in full, completed from reference TRBV2 and TRBJ1-3, reads EPEVTQTPSHQVTQMGQEVILRCVPISNHLYFYWYRQILGQKVEFLVSFYNNEISEKSEIFDDQFSVERPDGSNFTLKIRSTKLEDSAMYFCASSEYYRGIGTIYFGEGSWLTVV.

The V gene is TRBV5-1, the J gene TRBJ2-7, with D possibly matching TRBD2 (6 bases). CDR3 length: 14 amino acids. In germline, CDR1 is SGHRS, CDR2 YFSETQ. Trimming stripped 4 bases from V and 2 bases from J, with 13 bases between. The CDR3 bases are TGCGCCAGCAGCACGGGACTTTTGACCTACGAGCAGTACTTC. Amino acid sequence: CASSTGLLTYEQYF.

In its sample, this clone was seen once. The V and J genes are TRBV18 and TRBJ2-1, with D tentatively TRBD2 (6 bases). This CDR3 comprises 15 residues. V was trimmed by 4 bases and J by 2 bases, leaving 12 bases between them. Germline loops: CDR1 KGHSH, CDR2 LQKENI. The CDR3: CASSQGTGTYNEQFF. The CDR3 bases are TGTGCCAGCTCACAAGGGACTGGAACCTACAATGAGCAGTTCTTC.

The V and J genes are TRBV5-1 and TRBJ2-7, with TRBD1 identical over 10 bases. V trimming: 4 bases; J trimming: 6 bases; junction bases outside the gene matches: 10. The CDR3 has 15 residues. Germline V gives CDR1 SGHRS, CDR2 YFSETQ. The CDR3 loop is CASSLPGTGVSEQYF. The CDR3, as DNA: TGCGCCAGCAGCCTCCCCGGGACAGGGGTTAGCGAGCAGTACTTC.

The DNA for the CDR3 is TGTGCCAGCCGAGGTGTTCGGAATGGCTACACCTTC. Translation gives CASRGVRNGYTF. The chain employs TRBV6-5 and TRBJ1-2; D is uncertain. Germline loops: CDR1 MNHEY, CDR2 SVGAGI. Trimming took off 8 bases at V and 6 bases at J, with 13 bases between the two ends. The CDR3 has 12 residues.

V is TRBV29-1 and J is TRBJ1-4, with a tentative D call TRBD1 (6 bases). Germline assignment: CDR1 SQVTM and CDR2 ANQGSEA. The CDR3 is 12 residues long. Trimming left V 7 bases short and J 3 bases short, with 9 bases between. The CDR3 protein is CSGGAANEKLFF. The CDR3 DNA sequence: TGCAGCGGGGGGGCTGCTAATGAAAAACTGTTTTTT.

The chain couples TRBV11-1 to TRBJ2-1, with 8 nucleotides matching TRBD2. The CDR3 length is 16 residues. From germline, CDR1 is SGHAT and CDR2 FQDESV (reference sequence). With V trimmed by 2 bases and J by 7 bases, 10 bases remained unmatched. The CDR3: CASSLFPTGGINEQFF. Here the CDR3 DNA reads TGTGCCAGCAGCTTATTCCCAACGGGAGGGATTAATGAGCAGTTCTTC.

This clone came up a few times. Other DNA sequences of this sample code for an identical CDR3. The chain recombines TRBV19 with TRBJ2-7, with unresolved D. Trimming took 3 bases from V and 4 from J, leaving 7 bases between them. The CDR3 length is 12 residues. CDR1 and CDR2 from the germline V gene are LNHDA and SQIVND (reference sequence). DNA of the CDR3: TGTGCCAGTAGTATCGACGGGTACGAGCAGTACTTC. Translating gives CASSIDGYEQYF.

This clone was seen a single time. The gene calls are TRBV28 and TRBJ2-7; 8 nucleotides line up with TRBD2. From germline, CDR1 is MDHEN and CDR2 SYDVKM. The CDR3 spans 12 residues. The J segment lost 4 bases and the V segment lost 7 bases, leaving 3 bases of the junction unmatched. The CDR3: CASTGGVYEQYF. CDR3 sequence (DNA): TGTGCCAGCACCGGGGGGGTTTACGAGCAGTACTTC.

The rearrangement links TRBV5-6 to TRBJ2-1; a possible D gene is TRBD1 (5 bases). This CDR3 is built from 15 residues. Trimming took off 0 bases at V and 7 bases at J, with 14 bases between the two ends. The germline V gene encodes CDR1 SGHDT and CDR2 YYEEEE. CDR3 sequence: CASSLERGAWNEQFF. CDR3 DNA: TGTGCCAGCAGCTTGGAAAGGGGTGCGTGGAATGAGCAGTTCTTC.